Reported below is one TCR beta chain. These data originate in a study of blood T cell repertoires in COVID-19. Overall study: Acute and convalescent COVID-19 specimens originated in the United States, Italy and Spain. The analysed material was cDNA or gDNA that came from T cells, B-cell-depleted T cells, or PBMCs.

Sequencing used immunoSEQ multiplex PCR; TCRdb keeps in-frame clones, though not all of them. The sample records roughly 89,000 clones, 80% being singletons. The TCR was taken from a woman between 65 and 79 years old with acute or convalescent COVID-19. The sample comprised peripheral blood.

The CDR3: CASSGLAGYNEQFF. CDR3 DNA: TGTGCCAGCAGTGGACTAGCGGGTTACAATGAGCAGTTCTTC. The chain combines TRBV6-6 with TRBJ2-1; 11 bases fit TRBD2. This CDR3 has 14 residues. CDR1 and CDR2 (germline): MNHNY, SVGAGI (reference sequence). With V trimmed by 5 bases and J by 4 bases, 1 base remained unmatched.